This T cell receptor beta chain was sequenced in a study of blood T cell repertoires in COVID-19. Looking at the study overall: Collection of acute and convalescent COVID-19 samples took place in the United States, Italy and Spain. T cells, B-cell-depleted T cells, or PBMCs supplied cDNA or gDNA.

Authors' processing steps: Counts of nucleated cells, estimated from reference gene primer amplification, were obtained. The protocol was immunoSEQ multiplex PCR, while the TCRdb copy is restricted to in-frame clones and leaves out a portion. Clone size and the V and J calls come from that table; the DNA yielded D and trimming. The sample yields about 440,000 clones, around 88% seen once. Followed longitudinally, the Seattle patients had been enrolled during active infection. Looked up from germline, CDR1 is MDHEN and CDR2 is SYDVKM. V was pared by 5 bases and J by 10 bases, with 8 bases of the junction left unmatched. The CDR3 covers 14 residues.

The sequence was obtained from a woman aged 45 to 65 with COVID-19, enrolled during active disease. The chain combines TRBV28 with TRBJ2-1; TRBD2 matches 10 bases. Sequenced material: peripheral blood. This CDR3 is CASSTQSLAGEQFF. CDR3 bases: TGTGCCAGCAGTACGCAATCACTAGCGGGGGAGCAGTTCTTC.